The 32 T cell receptor beta chains in this list originate from one sample, sequenced in a study of CD8 T cells in Susac syndrome. Random hexamers were used to reverse transcribe 0.5 to 1 ug of RNA. TCRdb fed the immunoSEQ multiplex PCR reads into MiXCR, producing one record per CDR3 protein. This sample has 150,000 to 200,000 distinct CDR3 sequences, with 85% to 95% found just once. Sequences were obtained from CD8+ T cells from PBMCs. These receptors all stem from a human donor with Susac syndrome.

The chain links TRBV5-1 to TRBJ2-5; 9 positions agree with TRBD2. V lost 4 bases and J lost 5; bases outside the gene matches: 12. This CDR3 region has 16 residues. Germline V lookup: CDR1 SGHRS, CDR2 YFSETQ. CDR3 loop: CASSIIPGTSRETQYF. The CDR3 nucleotides are TGCGCCAGCAGCATTATACCCGGGACTAGCCGGGAGACCCAGTACTTC.

This clonotype was recorded only once. J is TRBJ1-6 and V is TRBV7-2; D not certain. Trimming shortened V by 2 bases and J by 6 bases, and 8 bases separated the two germline ends. CDR1 is SGHTA and CDR2 is FQGNSA in the germline V gene. CDR3 length: 14 amino acids. The CDR3 DNA reads as TGTGCCAGCAGCTTAAGAGTTGTTAATTCACCCCTCCACTTT. This codes for CASSLRVVNSPLHF.

The chain couples TRBV4-1 to TRBJ2-2, with D possibly matching TRBD2 (5 bases). The CDR3 has 17 residues. V lost 0 bases and J lost 1, with 12 bases in between. Germline CDR1 is MGHRA and CDR2 is YSYEKL. The CDR3 DNA reads as TGCGCCAGCAGCCAAGATCCCGGGGTAGGGAACACCGGGGAGCTGTTTTTT. Translated: CASSQDPGVGNTGELFF.

The gene calls are TRBV12-3 or TRBV12-4 and TRBJ2-7, with D unresolved. The V end lost 4 bases, the J end lost 7 bases, and 8 bases lay between the germline ends. This CDR3 is built from 11 residues. The CDR3 region is CASSYEVEQYF. For the CDR3, the DNA is TGTGCCAGCAGTTATGAGGTGGAGCAGTACTTC.

The genes are TRBV9 and TRBJ1-3, with a possible D match to TRBD1 (6 bases). The V gene's germline CDR1 is SGDLS and CDR2 YYNGEE. The CDR3 consists of 17 residues. The V and J ends lost 4 bases and 2 bases respectively, with 19 bases between them. CDR3 nucleotides: TGTGCCAGCAGCACCCTCCCGTCAGGGGTAACTGGAAACACCATATATTTT. Protein sequence: CASSTLPSGVTGNTIYF.

V is TRBV29-1 and J is TRBJ2-1; 10 positions match TRBD2. Germline-derived CDR1 and CDR2 are SQVTM and ANQGSEA. The CDR3 consists of 13 residues. V dropped 6 bases and J dropped 7; count of bases not matched to a gene: 6. The CDR3 loop reads CSVLAGKGNEQFF. CDR3 nucleotides: TGCAGCGTACTAGCGGGAAAGGGAAATGAGCAGTTCTTC.

The CDR3 DNA reads TGTGCCAGCAGGTACGGGACTAGCGGGATCTACGAGCAGTACTTC. Translating it yields CASRYGTSGIYEQYF. This chain connects TRBV28 to TRBJ2-7; 13 bases map to TRBD2. Unmatched junction bases numbered 5, after V lost 6 bases and J lost 3 bases. From germline, CDR1 is MDHEN and CDR2 SYDVKM. The CDR3 has 15 residues.

The chain couples TRBV20-1 to TRBJ2-7; 8 nucleotides align to TRBD2. The CDR3 contains 14 residues. CDR1 is DFQATT and CDR2 is SNEGSKA in the germline V gene (reference sequence). Losses at the gene ends were 6 bases for V and 2 bases for J; bases not matched to a gene: 9. CDR3 sequence: CSADGTSGTYEQYF. The CDR3 DNA is TGCAGTGCAGACGGCACTAGCGGAACCTACGAGCAGTACTTC.

This clonotype has only one observation. This chain joins TRBV9 and TRBJ1-1, with D hard to call. Trimming cost V 4 bases and J 11 bases, with 21 bases left between them. Germline assignment: CDR1 SGDLS and CDR2 YYNGEE. The CDR3 is 14 residues long. The CDR3 loop reads CASSSSDATLRAFF. The CDR3 bases are TGTGCCAGCAGCTCCTCAGACGCGACCCTCAGGGCTTTCTTT. The full variable domain, completed using reference TRBV9 and TRBJ1-1, is DSGVTQTPKHLITATGQRVTLRCSPRSGDLSVYWYQQSLDQGLQFLIQYYNGEERAKGNILERFSAQQFPDLHSELNLSSLELGDSALYFCASSSSDATLRAFFGQGTRLTVV.

This clonotype was recorded once. J is TRBJ2-1 and V is TRBV13; D is unresolved. This CDR3 spans 13 amino acids. CDR1 PRHDT and CDR2 FYEKMQ come from the germline V gene (reference sequence). The ends were cut back, 5 bases at V and 5 bases at J, with 10 bases in the middle. CDR3 protein: CASSEYRDNEQFF. In DNA, the CDR3 is TGTGCCAGCAGCGAGTACAGAGACAATGAGCAGTTCTTC.

The chain has TRBV30 and TRBJ2-1, with D unresolved. Per the germline V gene, CDR1 is GTSNPN and CDR2 is SVGIG (reference sequence). Trimming took off 6 bases at V and 8 bases at J, with 14 bases between the two ends. The CDR3 spans 12 residues. The CDR3 nucleotides are TGTGCCTGCGACCAGTTTAAGGATGAGCAGTTCTTC. It codes for CACDQFKDEQFF.

This clonotype was observed a few times. The genes are TRBV9 and TRBJ2-5; D may be TRBD2 (5 bases). V was clipped by 5 bases and J by 1 base, with 12 bases between them. The length of the CDR3 is 14 residues. The V gene's germline CDR1 is SGDLS and CDR2 YYNGEE. CDR3 nucleotide sequence: TGTGCCAGCAGTGTTGCGGGTTCCCAAGAGACCCAGTACTTC. This codes for CASSVAGSQETQYF.

This clonotype was detected once. The chain recombines TRBV7-9 with TRBJ2-5; D gene ambiguous. The germline V gene encodes CDR1 SEHNR and CDR2 FQNEAQ (reference sequence). There are 14 residues in the CDR3. The V gene lost 5 bases and the J gene lost 7 bases, with 17 bases spanning the gap. CDR3 coding DNA: TGTGCCAGCAGCCCAGATCCGTATCCGCGGACCCAGTACTTC. It codes for CASSPDPYPRTQYF.

J is TRBJ2-7 and V is TRBV15, with a possible D match to TRBD2 (6 bases). Trimming took off 1 base at V and 6 bases at J, with 10 bases between the two ends. Germline values: CDR1 LNHNV, CDR2 YYDKDF (reference sequence). The CDR3 runs to 13 residues. The CDR3 loop reads CATSRGGEAEQYF. In DNA, the CDR3 is TGTGCCACCAGCAGAGGAGGGGAGGCCGAGCAGTACTTC.

This chain links TRBV5-8 with TRBJ2-2; D not resolved. Trimming cost V 4 bases and J 9 bases, with 10 bases left between them. Germline V gives CDR1 SGHTS, CDR2 YDEGEE. This CDR3 region has 12 residues. The CDR3 sequence: CASSPGIWELFF. For the CDR3, the DNA is TGTGCCAGCAGCCCGGGTATTTGGGAGCTGTTTTTT.

This chain connects TRBV7-3 to TRBJ2-7; TRBD2 matches 9 bases. CDR1 and CDR2 (germline): SGHTA, FQGTGA. The V gene end was trimmed by 5 bases and the J gene end by 2 bases; junction bases not matched to a gene: 1. The CDR3 consists of 13 residues. The DNA for the CDR3 is TGTGCCAGCAGCCCTAGCGGGGCCTACGAGCAGTACTTC. It specifies CASSPSGAYEQYF.

J is TRBJ2-4 and V is TRBV6-9; D gene unclear. This CDR3 is 18 amino acids long. V gave up 2 bases and J gave up 0 bases, with 17 bases separating them. Germline V lookup: CDR1 MNHGY, CDR2 SVAAGI. For the CDR3, the DNA is TGTGCCAGCAGTTATAGGGTGGCCCGGATCCTAGCCAAAAACATTCAGTACTTC. Amino acid sequence: CASSYRVARILAKNIQYF.

The chain uses TRBV20-1 and TRBJ2-7; 7 positions agree with TRBD2. Trimming removed 8 bases from V and 1 base from J; junction bases left unmatched: 5. The CDR3 length is 12 residues. Germline CDR1 reads DFQATT; CDR2 reads SNEGSKA (reference sequence). CDR3 amino acids: CSFARGSYEQYF. CDR3 in DNA: TGCAGTTTCGCGCGGGGGTCCTACGAGCAGTACTTC.

The genes are TRBV29-1 and TRBJ2-5; tentative D call: TRBD1 (6 bases). V was trimmed by 6 bases and J by 0 bases, leaving 11 bases between them. The CDR3 loop spans 13 amino acids. Per the germline V gene, CDR1 is SQVTM and CDR2 is ANQGSEA. The CDR3 protein is CSVSGTHQETQYF. Written as DNA, the CDR3 is TGCAGCGTATCGGGGACACACCAAGAGACCCAGTACTTC. Full variable domain (outside the CDR3, taken from reference TRBV29-1 and TRBJ2-5): SAVISQKPSRDICQRGTSLTIQCQVDSQVTMMFWYRQQPGQSLTLIATANQGSEATYESGFVIDKFPISRPNLTFSTLTVSNMSPEDSSIYLCSVSGTHQETQYFGPGTRLLVL.

This rearrangement joins TRBV12-3 or TRBV12-4 to TRBJ2-7, with D possibly being TRBD2 (6 bases). V was cut by 3 bases and J by 7 bases, with 13 bases left in between. This CDR3 is built from 13 residues. CDR3 sequence: CASSLGPGGEQYF. The CDR3 DNA reads TGTGCCAGCAGTTTGGGGCCCGGGGGTGAGCAGTACTTC.

This clonotype was seen a single time. The CDR3 loop is CASSLVGQGAPEAFF. CDR3 sequence (DNA): TGTGCCAGCAGCTTAGTAGGGCAGGGGGCCCCTGAAGCTTTCTTT. The J gene is TRBJ1-1, the V gene TRBV11-2; 8 bases are a match to TRBD1. This CDR3 has 15 residues. Germline CDR1 SGHAT, CDR2 FQNNGV. Trimming cost V 1 base and J 6 bases; bases outside gene matches: 7.

The gene calls are TRBV11-1 and TRBJ1-6; no firm D call. V gave up 4 bases and J gave up 10 bases, with 14 bases separating them. The CDR3 runs to 14 residues. Germline CDR1 is SGHAT and CDR2 is FQDESV (reference sequence). The CDR3 is CASSSNREESPLHF. CDR3 bases: TGTGCCAGCAGCTCCAACCGGGAAGAGTCACCCCTCCACTTT.

This chain connects TRBV3-1 to TRBJ2-7; D remains unclear. V was shortened by 0 bases and J by 1 base, with 13 bases between the two germline ends. Germline CDR1 LGHDT, CDR2 YNNKEL (reference sequence). The CDR3 extends over 16 amino acids. CDR3 coding DNA: TGTGCCAGCAGCCAAGATGGCACAAACTGGTCCTACGAGCAGTACTTC. Amino acid sequence: CASSQDGTNWSYEQYF.

The CDR3 sequence is CASSYKQGNEQFF. The CDR3 DNA is TGTGCCAGCAGCTATAAACAGGGAAATGAGCAGTTCTTC. The V and J genes are TRBV7-3 and TRBJ2-1; weak D call: TRBD1 (6 bases). Trimming left V 4 bases short and J 7 bases short, with 11 bases between. Per the germline V gene, CDR1 is SGHTA and CDR2 is FQGTGA. This CDR3 comprises 13 residues.

CDR3 nucleotide sequence: TGTGCCAGCAGCTTGGCCTCCGACGGAAATGAGCAGTTCTTC. Translating it yields CASSLASDGNEQFF. The chain joins TRBV13 to TRBJ2-1, with no clear D. V was trimmed by 3 bases and J by 7 bases, leaving 13 bases between them. The CDR3 extends over 14 amino acids. Per the germline V gene, CDR1 is PRHDT and CDR2 is FYEKMQ (reference sequence).

The rearrangement uses TRBV3-1 and TRBJ2-1, with 11 bases lining up with TRBD2. CDR1 is LGHDT, CDR2 YNNKEL, per germline (reference sequence). The V segment lost 3 bases and the J segment 8 bases; nucleotides outside the gene matches: 6. This CDR3 spans 15 amino acids. The CDR3 coding sequence is TGTGCCAGCAGCCAGACTAGCGGGGTGGCGGATGAGCAGTTCTTC. Protein sequence: CASSQTSGVADEQFF.

The chain recombines TRBV9 with TRBJ1-5; the D gene is possibly TRBD1 (5 bases). Between the trimmed V and J ends, which lost 3 bases and 4 bases, there was a span of 8 bases. The CDR3 runs to 13 residues. Germline CDR1 is SGDLS and CDR2 is YYNGEE. CDR3 protein: CASSADSNQPQHF. In DNA, the CDR3 is TGTGCCAGCAGCGCCGACAGTAATCAGCCCCAGCATTTT.

The V and J genes are TRBV29-1 and TRBJ1-1; D not certain. The length of the CDR3 is 12 residues. In germline, CDR1 is SQVTM, CDR2 ANQGSEA. Trimming stripped 1 base from V and 4 bases from J, with 7 bases between. DNA for the CDR3: TGCAGCGTTGAAGCCAGCGGCACTGAAGCTTTCTTT. It yields the protein CSVEASGTEAFF. The full variable domain, with the rest looked up from reference TRBV29-1 and TRBJ1-1, is SAVISQKPSRDICQRGTSLTIQCQVDSQVTMMFWYRQQPGQSLTLIATANQGSEATYESGFVIDKFPISRPNLTFSTLTVSNMSPEDSSIYLCSVEASGTEAFFGQGTRLTVV.

The rearrangement links TRBV29-1 to TRBJ2-5, with D possibly being TRBD1 or TRBD2 (5 bases each). V was pared by 5 bases and J by 5 bases, with 12 bases between. The CDR3 sequence is 12 residues long. CDR1 is SQVTM and CDR2 is ANQGSEA in the germline V gene. The CDR3 DNA follows: TGCAGCGTTTCTCCGGGGCGGGAGACCCAGTACTTC. Its translation is CSVSPGRETQYF.

The genes are TRBV4-1 and TRBJ2-5, with D perhaps being TRBD1 or TRBD2 (6 bases each). The CDR3 sequence is 15 residues long. Germline CDR1 reads MGHRA; CDR2 reads YSYEKL. V was cut by 4 bases and J by 2 bases, with 14 bases left in between. The CDR3, as DNA: TGCGCCAGCAGCCGGGGGGCAAACTCACAAGAGACCCAGTACTTC. It yields the protein CASSRGANSQETQYF.

This chain uses TRBV20-1 with TRBJ2-1; a possible D gene is TRBD2 (6 bases). CDR1 DFQATT and CDR2 SNEGSKA come from the germline V gene (reference sequence). V was cut by 1 base and J by 8 bases, with 18 bases left in between. The CDR3 totals 15 residues. CDR3 nucleotide sequence: TGCAGTGCTAGAGGGGTAGCGGACCGTCTCGATGAGCAGTTCTTC. It encodes CSARGVADRLDEQFF.

The CDR3 coding sequence is TGTGCCAGCAGCTTCCGACTAGCGGGACAGGCAGATACGCAGTATTTT. This translates into CASSFRLAGQADTQYF. The rearrangement uses TRBV5-4 and TRBJ2-3, with 11 bases fitting TRBD2. Per germline, CDR1 SGHNT and CDR2 YYREEE (reference sequence). The CDR3 has 16 residues. V was pared by 2 bases and J by 4 bases, with 6 bases of the junction left unmatched.